This T cell receptor (beta chain) is drawn from a study of type 1 and type 2 diabetes patients. Looking at the study overall: The cohort mixed type 1 diabetes, type 2 diabetes and nondiabetic donors.

Amplification started from genomic DNA. A primer set of 30 forward and 13 reverse primers amplified the CDR3. TCRdb processed the multiplex PCR reads anew with MiXCR; each CDR3 protein has one entry. Of a few hundred thousand distinct CDR3 sequences detected, around 47% appear once; the ten largest clones hold about 13%. The CDR3 length is 15 residues. V was clipped by 6 bases and J by 5 bases; unmatched bases: 7. Germline-derived CDR1 and CDR2 are MGHDK and SYGVNS. Anyone with other autoimmune disease or infection in the prior four weeks was excluded. Roughly 10 milliliters of peripheral blood were drawn from each donor. This clonotype was recorded only once.

V usage is TRBV25-1 and J usage is TRBJ2-5; 12 bases are a match to TRBD2. Sequenced: peripheral blood mononuclear cells (PBMCs). The receptor was derived from a man between 18 and 29 years old with type 2 diabetes. CDR3 nucleotide sequence: TGTGCCAGCAGGGGTGGGCTAGCGGGAGGGGAGACCCAGTACTTC. Protein product: CASRGGLAGGETQYF.